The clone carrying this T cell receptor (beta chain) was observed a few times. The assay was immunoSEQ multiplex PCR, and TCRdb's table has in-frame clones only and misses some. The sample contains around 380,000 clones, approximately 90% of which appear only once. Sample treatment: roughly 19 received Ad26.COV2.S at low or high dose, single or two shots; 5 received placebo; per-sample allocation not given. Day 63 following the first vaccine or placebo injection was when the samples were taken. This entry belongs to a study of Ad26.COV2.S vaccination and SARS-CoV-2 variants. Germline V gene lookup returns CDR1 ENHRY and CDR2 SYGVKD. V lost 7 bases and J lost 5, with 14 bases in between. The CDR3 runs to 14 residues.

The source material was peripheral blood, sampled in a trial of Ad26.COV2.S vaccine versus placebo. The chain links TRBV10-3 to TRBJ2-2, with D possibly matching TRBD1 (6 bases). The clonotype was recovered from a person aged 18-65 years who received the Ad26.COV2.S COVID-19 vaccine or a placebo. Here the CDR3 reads CAITFSQGTGELFF. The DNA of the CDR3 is TGTGCCATCACGTTTAGTCAGGGGACCGGGGAGCTGTTTTTT.